This T cell receptor (beta chain) came from a study of technical replicates of blood from a handful of donors. Profiling relied on immunoSEQ multiplex PCR, and the TCRdb table lists in-frame clones only, not all of them. The sample consists of 75,000 to 95,000 clones, about 95% of them appearing once. Germline V gives CDR1 SQVTM, CDR2 ANQGSEA. V dropped 1 base and J dropped 3 bases, with 16 bases sitting between them. CDR3 length: 15 amino acids. The sample consisted of T cells isolated from PBMCs. This sequence joins TRBV29-1 and TRBJ2-7; D is perhaps TRBD1 (6 bases). The TCR originated in a human donor in good health. The CDR3 region has the DNA TGCAGCGTTGAAGGGACAGCCGAGGGAAACTACGAGCAGTACTTC. Protein sequence: CSVEGTAEGNYEQYF.